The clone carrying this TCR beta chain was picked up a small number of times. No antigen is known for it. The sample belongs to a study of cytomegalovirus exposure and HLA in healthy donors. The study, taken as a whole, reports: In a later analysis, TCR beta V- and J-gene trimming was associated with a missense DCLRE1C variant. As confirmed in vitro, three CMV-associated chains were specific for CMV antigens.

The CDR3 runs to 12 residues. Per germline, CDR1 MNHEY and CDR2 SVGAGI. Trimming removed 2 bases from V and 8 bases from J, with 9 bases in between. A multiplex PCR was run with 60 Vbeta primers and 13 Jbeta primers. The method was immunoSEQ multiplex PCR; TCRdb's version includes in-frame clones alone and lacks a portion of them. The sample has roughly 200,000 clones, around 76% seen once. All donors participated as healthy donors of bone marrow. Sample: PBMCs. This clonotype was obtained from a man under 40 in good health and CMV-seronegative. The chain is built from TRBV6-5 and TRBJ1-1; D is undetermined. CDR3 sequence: CASSYGGLEAFF. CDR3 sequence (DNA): TGTGCCAGCAGTTACGGCGGACTAGAAGCTTTCTTT.